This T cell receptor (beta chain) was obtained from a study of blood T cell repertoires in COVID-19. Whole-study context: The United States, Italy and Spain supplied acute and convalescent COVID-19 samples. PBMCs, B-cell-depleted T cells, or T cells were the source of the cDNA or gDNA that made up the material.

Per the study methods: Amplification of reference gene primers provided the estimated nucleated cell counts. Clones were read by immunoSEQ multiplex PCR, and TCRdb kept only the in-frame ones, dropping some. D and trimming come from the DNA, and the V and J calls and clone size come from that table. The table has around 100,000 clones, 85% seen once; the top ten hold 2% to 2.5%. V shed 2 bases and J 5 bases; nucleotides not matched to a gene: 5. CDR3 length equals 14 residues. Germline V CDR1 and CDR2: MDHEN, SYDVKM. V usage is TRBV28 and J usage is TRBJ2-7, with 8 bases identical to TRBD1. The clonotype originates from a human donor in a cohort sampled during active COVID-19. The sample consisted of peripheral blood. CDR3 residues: CASSLQGALHEQYF. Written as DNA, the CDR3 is TGTGCCAGCAGTTTACAGGGGGCGCTCCACGAGCAGTACTTC.